These 30 T cell receptor beta chains were all obtained from the same sample, sequenced in a study of molecular identifiers for immune sequencing clone quantification. TCRdb analysed the PCR reads with MiXCR anew, one entry per CDR3 protein. The profile shows around 470,000 distinct CDR3 sequences, around a fifth of them singletons. Sequencing was performed on naive CD8+ T cells from blood, with Jurkat cell RNA spiked in. As for subset: FACS-sorted CD8+CD4-CCR7+CD45RA+ naive T cells. Receptor source: a human donor in good health. Some libraries in this study had Jurkat cell RNA spiked in.

This clonotype was observed a handful of times. The rearrangement links TRBV7-9 to TRBJ2-7, with D perhaps TRBD1 or TRBD2 (5 bases each). The V gene's germline CDR1 is SEHNR and CDR2 FQNEAQ (reference sequence). V lost 7 bases to trimming and J lost 6 bases, with 10 bases between them. The CDR3 runs to 11 residues. The DNA of the CDR3 is TGTGCCAGCACGGGGCTGGGCGAGCAGTACTTC. This codes for CASTGLGEQYF.

The genes are TRBV12-3 or TRBV12-4 and TRBJ1-5; weak D call: TRBD1 (5 bases). This CDR3 contains 15 residues. The V end was cut by 5 bases, the J end by 1 base, with 12 bases between. CDR3 residues: CASSGPGSSNQPQHF. CDR3 in DNA: TGTGCCAGCAGTGGTCCAGGGTCGAGCAATCAGCCCCAGCATTTT.

This clonotype was found many times. This sequence joins TRBV4-3 and TRBJ1-1; D unclear. Trimming took off 4 bases at V and 4 bases at J, with 10 bases between the two ends. Germline lookup yields CDR1 LGHNA and CDR2 YSLEER. This CDR3 has 13 residues. The CDR3 here is CASSLTRSTEAFF. CDR3 DNA: TGCGCCAGCAGCCTAACACGAAGCACTGAAGCTTTCTTT.

With regard to this clonotype: A much bigger clone sits one base away, suggesting this may be a read error. The chain uses TRBV4-3 and TRBJ1-1; perhaps TRBD1 as D (5 bases). Looked up from germline, CDR1 is LGHNA and CDR2 is YSLEER. The CDR3 runs to 16 residues. Trimming removed 1 base from V and 1 base from J, with 13 bases in between. Here the CDR3 reads CASSQGSGTGNTEAFF. In DNA, the CDR3 is TGCGCCAGCAGCCAAGGGAGCGGGACGGGGAACACTGAAGCTTTCTTT.

In the case of this clonotype: It may be a read error: a sequence one base away is much more abundant. This chain joins TRBV5-1 and TRBJ2-2; D is uncertain. The germline V gene encodes CDR1 SGHRS and CDR2 YFSETQ. V was clipped by 2 bases and J by 9 bases, with 8 bases between them. The CDR3 contains 12 residues. The CDR3 DNA reads TGCGCCAGCAGCTTTAGATCCAGGGAGCTGTTTTTT. It is translated as CASSFRSRELFF.

This clonotype was counted ten times or more. V gene TRBV12-3 or TRBV12-4 combines with J gene TRBJ2-3; weak D call: TRBD1 (6 bases). The CDR3 extends over 13 amino acids. Between the trimmed V and J ends, which lost 5 bases and 6 bases, there was a span of 12 bases. This CDR3 is CASSLRTEDTQYF. Here the CDR3 DNA reads TGTGCCAGCAGTCTGAGGACAGAGGATACGCAGTATTTT.

About this clonotype: A read error is possible here, since a much larger clone lies one base away. The rearrangement links TRBV5-6 to TRBJ2-7, with 13 bases identical to TRBD2. Looked up from germline, CDR1 is SGHDT and CDR2 is YYEEEE. V gave up 2 bases and J gave up 2 bases; unmatched junction bases: 7. CDR3 length equals 17 residues. The CDR3 sequence is CASSFGLAGDMTYEQYF. In DNA form, the CDR3 reads TGTGCCAGCAGCTTTGGACTAGCGGGAGATATGACCTACGAGCAGTACTTC.

Note on this clonotype: A much larger clone differs by one base, so this may be a read error. This sequence joins TRBV7-9 and TRBJ2-2; 8 bases are a match to TRBD1. Looked up from germline, CDR1 is SEHNR and CDR2 is FQNEAQ (reference sequence). There are 14 residues in the CDR3. Written as DNA, the CDR3 is TGTGTCAGCAGCCAACAGGGGGTCGCCGGGGAGCTGTTTTTT. Translation gives CVSSQQGVAGELFF.

In its sample, this clonotype was seen many times. This chain connects TRBV6-5 to TRBJ1-1, with 7 bases aligning to TRBD1. Germline trimming cut 0 bases from V and 6 bases from J; bases unmatched to any gene: 7. Germline loops: CDR1 MNHEY, CDR2 SVGAGI. This CDR3 is built from 15 residues. CDR3 sequence (DNA): TGTGCCAGCAGTTACTCGAATGACAGGGCGCCTGAAGCTTTCTTT. The encoded protein is CASSYSNDRAPEAFF.

This clonotype was recorded a few times. The chain employs TRBV3-1 and TRBJ2-7; TRBD1 might be the D (6 bases). The CDR3 length is 12 residues. CDR1 is LGHDT and CDR2 is YNNKEL in the germline V gene (reference sequence). Trimming took 5 bases from V and 5 from J, leaving 10 bases between them. The CDR3 DNA follows: TGTGCCAGCAGCTACGACAGGAACGAGCAGTACTTC. Its translation is CASSYDRNEQYF.

The chain couples TRBV6-6 to TRBJ2-6, with 11 bases identical to TRBD1. In germline, CDR1 is MNHNY, CDR2 SVGAGI (reference sequence). The CDR3 spans 19 residues. The junction had 10 bases not matched to a gene; V was cut back by 6 bases and J by 0 bases. This CDR3 is CASRARDRGKYSGANVLTF. CDR3 in DNA: TGTGCCAGCAGGGCCCGGGACAGGGGGAAATACTCTGGGGCCAACGTCCTGACTTTC.

V and J are TRBV9 and TRBJ1-3, with TRBD1 as a possible D gene (5 bases). The CDR3 extends over 16 amino acids. Germline V gene lookup returns CDR1 SGDLS and CDR2 YYNGEE. Trimming cost V 4 bases and J 0 bases, with 14 bases left between them. CDR3 residues: CASSTKAGTSGNTIYF. DNA of the CDR3: TGTGCCAGCAGCACCAAGGCAGGGACCTCTGGAAACACCATATATTTT.

The chain combines TRBV6-2 or TRBV6-3 with TRBJ2-2; TRBD2 aligns across 15 bases. The CDR3 is 21 amino acids. CDR1 is MNHEY and CDR2 is SVGEGT in the germline V gene. V gave up 3 bases and J gave up 5 bases; unmatched junction bases: 16. The CDR3 nucleotides are TGTGCCAGCAGTTATTTGCCCGGGACTAGCGGGAGGAGAAGGTCTACCGGGGAGCTGTTTTTT. Its protein is CASSYLPGTSGRRRSTGELFF.

This clonotype was seen at least ten times. J is TRBJ2-3 and V is TRBV9; TRBD2 matches at 8 bases. CDR1 is SGDLS and CDR2 is YYNGEE in the germline V gene. The CDR3 length is 15 residues. The V gene end was trimmed by 0 bases and the J gene end by 3 bases; junction bases not matched to a gene: 3. The CDR3: CASSVEGLETDTQYF. The CDR3 DNA is TGTGCCAGCAGCGTAGAGGGACTAGAGACAGATACGCAGTATTTT. Supplemented by reference TRBV9 and TRBJ2-3, the full variable domain reads DSGVTQTPKHLITATGQRVTLRCSPRSGDLSVYWYQQSLDQGLQFLIQYYNGEERAKGNILERFSAQQFPDLHSELNLSSLELGDSALYFCASSVEGLETDTQYFGPGTRLTVL.

V usage is TRBV3-1 and J usage is TRBJ2-2; D might be TRBD1 (5 bases). CDR1 is LGHDT and CDR2 is YNNKEL in the germline V gene (reference sequence). The V end lost 0 bases, the J end lost 5 bases, and 16 bases lay between the germline ends. The CDR3 is 17 residues long. CDR3 sequence (DNA): TGTGCCAGCAGCCAAGATATTCCAGGGTTAGGGACCGGGGAGCTGTTTTTT. It codes for CASSQDIPGLGTGELFF.

This clonotype was seen repeatedly, ten times or more. The chain joins TRBV28 to TRBJ1-1; 10 bases are shared with TRBD1. J lost 5 bases, V lost 6 bases, and 3 bases had no gene match. Germline V gene data show CDR1 as MDHEN and CDR2 as SYDVKM. The CDR3 is 13 amino acids. CDR3 sequence reads: CASRRDRGTEAFF. In nucleotides, the CDR3 is TGTGCCAGCAGACGGGACAGGGGTACTGAAGCTTTCTTT.

The chain carries TRBV10-2 and TRBJ2-1; 7 nucleotides align to TRBD1. V lost 5 bases to trimming and J lost 9 bases; unmatched junction nucleotides: 10. CDR1 WSHSY and CDR2 SAAADI come from the germline V gene. The CDR3 consists of 14 residues. The CDR3 region is CASSWAGGQGEQFF. The CDR3 DNA sequence: TGCGCCAGCAGTTGGGCAGGGGGTCAGGGTGAGCAGTTCTTC.

The table lists this clonotype with many counts. The V gene is TRBV12-3 or TRBV12-4, the J gene TRBJ2-2, with a tentative D call TRBD2 (6 bases). V shed 5 bases and J shed 3 bases, with 10 bases lying between them. The CDR3 contains 14 residues. In nucleotides, the CDR3 is TGTGCCAGCAGTCGACTAGTGGACACCGGGGAGCTGTTTTTT. This gives the protein CASSRLVDTGELFF.

The rearrangement uses TRBV5-1 and TRBJ2-1, with TRBD2 matching 11 bases. CDR1 and CDR2 from the germline V gene are SGHRS and YFSETQ. V dropped 4 bases and J dropped 7; count of bases not matched to a gene: 10. This CDR3 is 16 amino acids long. The CDR3, as DNA: TGCGCCAGCAGCATTTTAGCGGGAGGGCCGGGGAATGAGCAGTTCTTC. Translation: CASSILAGGPGNEQFF.

This clonotype was seen repeatedly, ten times or more. V and J are TRBV4-1 and TRBJ1-6, with TRBD1 as a possible D gene (6 bases). This CDR3 is 14 amino acids long. Trimming shortened V by 7 bases and J by 6 bases, and 13 bases separated the two germline ends. From germline, CDR1 is MGHRA and CDR2 YSYEKL. CDR3: CASTLGQPNSPLHF. As DNA, the CDR3 is TGCGCCAGCACCCTCGGACAGCCTAATTCACCCCTCCACTTT.

The chain employs TRBV9 and TRBJ1-6, with a weak D call TRBD1 (5 bases). Germline assignment: CDR1 SGDLS and CDR2 YYNGEE. The V gene lost 4 bases and the J gene lost 7 bases, with 12 bases spanning the gap. The CDR3 totals 14 residues. CDR3 amino acids: CASSPGGGNSPLHF. The DNA of the CDR3 is TGTGCCAGCAGCCCGGGGGGTGGAAATTCACCCCTCCACTTT.

This clonotype has at least ten counts. The chain links TRBV6-5 to TRBJ2-5; D may correspond to TRBD1 or TRBD2 (5 bases each). Germline V gene data show CDR1 as MNHEY and CDR2 as SVGAGI. The V gene lost 6 bases and the J gene lost 5 bases, with 16 bases spanning the gap. The CDR3 covers 14 residues. The CDR3 DNA reads TGTGCCAGCAGATCAGGGAGTCTTTACGAGACCCAGTACTTC. Translation gives CASRSGSLYETQYF.

This clonotype was counted between two and nine times. The chain recombines TRBV20-1 with TRBJ2-7; D perhaps matches TRBD2 (5 bases). The V gene lost 0 bases and the J gene lost 2 bases, with 14 bases spanning the gap. The CDR3 is 15 residues long. Germline values: CDR1 DFQATT, CDR2 SNEGSKA (reference sequence). The chain's CDR3 is CSARDLLVETYEQYF. The CDR3 coding sequence is TGCAGTGCTAGAGATCTACTAGTGGAAACCTACGAGCAGTACTTC.

This clonotype was observed a few times. The chain links TRBV12-3 or TRBV12-4 to TRBJ2-5; TRBD2 might be the D (6 bases). The CDR3 covers 15 residues. V was trimmed by 4 bases and J by 5 bases, leaving 17 bases between them. The CDR3 spells CASSSPPSARETQYF. CDR3 sequence (DNA): TGTGCCAGCAGTTCCCCCCCTAGCGCGCGGGAGACCCAGTACTTC.

This clonotype was detected many times. The CDR3 loop reads CSVSDRDTEAFF. The CDR3 nucleotides read TGCAGCGTTTCCGACAGGGACACTGAAGCTTTCTTT. This rearrangement joins TRBV29-1 to TRBJ1-1; 7 bases match TRBD1. The CDR3 spans 12 residues. Germline V gene sequence: CDR1 SQVTM, CDR2 ANQGSEA. With 5 bases clipped from V and 3 bases from J, the junction kept 3 bases outside the gene matches.

This clonotype was detected a few times. The rearrangement uses TRBV19 and TRBJ2-1, with 8 bases lining up with TRBD1. The CDR3 length is 16 residues. Losses at the gene ends were 4 bases for V and 0 bases for J; bases not matched to a gene: 5. Germline values: CDR1 LNHDA, CDR2 SQIVND (reference sequence). The CDR3, as DNA: TGTGCCAGTAGTACCGGGACAGGACTCTCCTACAATGAGCAGTTCTTC. Its protein is CASSTGTGLSYNEQFF.

On this clonotype: Lacking the conserved final phenylalanine or tryptophan, this CDR3 likely reflects a read error. J is TRBJ2-2 and V is TRBV6-2 or TRBV6-3; D is ambiguous. V lost 7 bases and J 3 bases, leaving 9 bases between the germline ends. CDR1 is MNHEY, CDR2 SVGEGT, per germline. CDR3 length: 13 residues. CDR3 coding DNA: TGTGCCAGCAAAAACAGAGACACCGGGGAGCTGTTTCTT. It encodes CASKNRDTGELFL.

This clonotype occurred many times. The V call is TRBV5-1, the J call TRBJ2-5; D ambiguous. CDR3 size: 14 residues. The V end was cut by 4 bases, the J end by 3 bases, with 13 bases between. CDR1 and CDR2 (germline): SGHRS, YFSETQ. CDR3 protein: CASSRRTGEETQYF. The CDR3 coding sequence is TGCGCCAGCAGCCGCCGGACGGGTGAAGAGACCCAGTACTTC. Drawing the rest from reference TRBV5-1 and TRBJ2-5, the complete variable domain is KAGVTQTPRYLIKTRGQQVTLSCSPISGHRSVSWYQQTPGQGLQFLFEYFSETQRNKGNFPGRFSGRQFSNSRSEMNVSTLELGDSALYLCASSRRTGEETQYFGPGTRLLVL.

Details on this clonotype: A far larger clone is only one base removed, so a read error is likely. The gene calls are TRBV13 and TRBJ1-1; D uncertain. This CDR3 is built from 11 residues. Germline loops: CDR1 PRHDT, CDR2 FYEKMQ (reference sequence). The CDR3 loop is CARSHGTEAFF. The DNA for the CDR3 is TGTGCCCGCAGCCATGGTACTGAAGCTTTCTTT.

This clonotype was seen many times. V usage is TRBV12-3 or TRBV12-4 and J usage is TRBJ1-4; TRBD1 might be the D (5 bases). V shed 4 bases and J shed 8 bases, with 20 bases lying between them. The CDR3 has 16 amino acids. This CDR3 reads CASSSHPGPPKEKLFF. The CDR3 DNA follows: TGTGCCAGCAGTTCTCACCCGGGACCGCCGAAAGAAAAACTGTTTTTT.